Each of the 9 T cell receptor beta chains below was sequenced from the same sample in a study of blood T cells in healthy people across ages (dated by TCRdb to about 2015). Library method: 5' RACE. The sample was run on an Illumina HiSeq 2500. A second PCR of about 7 to 12 cycles was run with a J-beta primer mix and a sample-barcoded 5' primer. The public reads were run again by TCRdb, first through fastp at Q25 and then through MiXCR, and only productive beta chains were kept. Identical CDR3 proteins give one entry, which carries the most common genes and DNA. This sample lists 700,000 to 1,000,000 distinct CDR3 sequences; around two fifths were detected once. Jointly, the top ten make up around 18% of the sample. Sequences were obtained from blood. The receptors come from a man between 60 and 70 years old in good health.

On this clonotype: One base away lies a much larger clone, so this may be a sequencing read error. The chain uses TRBV29-1 and TRBJ2-4, with D possibly being TRBD2 (6 bases). From germline, CDR1 is SQVTM and CDR2 ANQGSEA. The CDR3 runs 17 residues. V lost 5 bases to trimming and J lost 7 bases, with 27 bases between them. CDR3 protein: CSVKVAGIGSWGNIQYF. DNA of the CDR3: TGCAGCGTTAAAGTGGCGGGGATCGGGTCTTGGGGCAACATTCAGTACTTC.

This clonotype was picked up a small number of times. The DNA of the CDR3 is TGTGCCAGCAGCTATACCCAGGGGGCGCTAGGAGAGACCCAGTACTTC. It encodes CASSYTQGALGETQYF. The chain uses TRBV7-9 and TRBJ2-5; 8 bases are a match to TRBD1. V gave up 4 bases and J gave up 4 bases; unmatched junction bases: 11. CDR1 and CDR2 (germline): SEHNR, FQNEAQ (reference sequence). The CDR3 totals 16 residues.

This clonotype turned up a few times. The chain has TRBV20-1 and TRBJ2-5; no reliable D call. V was trimmed by 7 bases and J by 1 base, leaving 4 bases between them. The length of the CDR3 is 10 residues. CDR1 and CDR2 from the germline V gene are DFQATT and SNEGSKA (reference sequence). CDR3 region: CSGFQETQYF. The CDR3 region has the DNA TGCAGTGGCTTCCAAGAGACCCAGTACTTC.

This clonotype was found a few times. This sequence joins TRBV5-1 and TRBJ2-1; 9 bases map to TRBD2. The trim removed 4 bases at V and 0 bases at J, leaving 11 bases unmatched. This CDR3 spans 18 amino acids. Germline V gene lookup returns CDR1 SGHRS and CDR2 YFSETQ. The CDR3: CASSESTSGPLSYNEQFF. As DNA, the CDR3 is TGCGCCAGCAGCGAATCCACTAGCGGGCCCCTCTCCTACAATGAGCAGTTCTTC. Together with reference TRBV5-1 and TRBJ2-1, the CDR3 gives the full variable domain: KAGVTQTPRYLIKTRGQQVTLSCSPISGHRSVSWYQQTPGQGLQFLFEYFSETQRNKGNFPGRFSGRQFSNSRSEMNVSTLELGDSALYLCASSESTSGPLSYNEQFFGPGTRLTVL.

This clonotype was observed a few times. The CDR3 region is CASTIGQSQETQYF. CDR3 bases: TGCGCCAGCACAATCGGGCAGTCTCAAGAGACCCAGTACTTC. V usage is TRBV5-1 and J usage is TRBJ2-5; D unresolved. This CDR3 has 14 residues. Trimming shortened V by 6 bases and J by 2 bases, and 14 bases separated the two germline ends. Germline V gene sequence: CDR1 SGHRS, CDR2 YFSETQ.

The rearrangement joins TRBV5-1 to TRBJ2-7, with 7 bases that match TRBD2. V was pared by 3 bases and J by 2 bases, with 5 bases of the junction left unmatched. The CDR3 spans 14 residues. Looked up from germline, CDR1 is SGHRS and CDR2 is YFSETQ. The CDR3 coding sequence is TGCGCCAGCAGCTCCGGGACTAAGACCTACGAGCAGTACTTC. Protein: CASSSGTKTYEQYF.

This clonotype was found a few times. CDR3: CASSYTGTVNYGYTF. Here the CDR3 DNA reads TGTGCCAGCAGTTACACAGGAACTGTTAACTATGGCTACACCTTC. J is TRBJ1-2 and V is TRBV6-6, with D perhaps TRBD1 (5 bases). V shed 2 bases and J shed 1 base, with 11 bases lying between them. The germline V gene encodes CDR1 MNHNY and CDR2 SVGAGI (reference sequence). This CDR3 comprises 15 residues.

This clonotype was counted between two and nine times. J is TRBJ2-3 and V is TRBV20-1; D remains ambiguous. In germline, CDR1 is DFQATT, CDR2 SNEGSKA (reference sequence). Trimming cost V 3 bases and J 5 bases, with 15 bases left between them. CDR3 length: 14 amino acids. The CDR3 loop is CSARMQLRGDTQYF. The DNA of the CDR3 is TGCAGTGCTAGGATGCAGCTTCGAGGAGATACGCAGTATTTT.

This clonotype turned up a few times. The chain uses TRBV10-3 and TRBJ1-5; D remains ambiguous. V was shortened by 5 bases and J by 3 bases, with 8 bases between the two germline ends. The CDR3 runs 13 residues. Germline values: CDR1 ENHRY, CDR2 SYGVKD. The CDR3 DNA reads TGTGCCATCAGTCCCGGAGTCAATCAGCCCCAGCATTTT. It encodes CAISPGVNQPQHF.